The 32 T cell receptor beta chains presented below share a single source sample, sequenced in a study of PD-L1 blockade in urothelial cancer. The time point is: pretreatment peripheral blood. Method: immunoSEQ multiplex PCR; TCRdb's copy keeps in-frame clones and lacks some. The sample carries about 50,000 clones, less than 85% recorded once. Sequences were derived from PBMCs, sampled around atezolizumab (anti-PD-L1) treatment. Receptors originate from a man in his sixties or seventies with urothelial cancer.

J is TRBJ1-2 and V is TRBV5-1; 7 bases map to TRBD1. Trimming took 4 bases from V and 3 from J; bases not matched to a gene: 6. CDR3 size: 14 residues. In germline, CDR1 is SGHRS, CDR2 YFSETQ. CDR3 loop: CASSLQGLDYGYTF. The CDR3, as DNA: TGCGCCAGCAGCCTACAGGGGTTGGACTATGGCTACACCTTC.

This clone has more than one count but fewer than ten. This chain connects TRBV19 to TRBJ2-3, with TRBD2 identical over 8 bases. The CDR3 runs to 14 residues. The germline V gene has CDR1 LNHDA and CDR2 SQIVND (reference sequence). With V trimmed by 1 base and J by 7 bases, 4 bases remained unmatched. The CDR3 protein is CASSIAGGLNTQYF. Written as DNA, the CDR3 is TGTGCCAGTAGTATAGCGGGAGGGTTGAATACGCAGTATTTT.

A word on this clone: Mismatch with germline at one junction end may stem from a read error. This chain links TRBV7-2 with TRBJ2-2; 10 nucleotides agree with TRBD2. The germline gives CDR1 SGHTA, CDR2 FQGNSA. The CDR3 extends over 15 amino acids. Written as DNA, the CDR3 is TGTGCCAGCAGCGTAGCGGGGGGGAACACCGGGGAGCTGTTTTTT. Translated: CASSVAGGNTGELFF.

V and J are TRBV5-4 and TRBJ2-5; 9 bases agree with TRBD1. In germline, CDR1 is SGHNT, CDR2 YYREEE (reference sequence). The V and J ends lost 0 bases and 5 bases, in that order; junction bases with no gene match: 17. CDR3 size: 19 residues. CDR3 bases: TGTGCCAGCAGCTTGGACCACATGGGACAGGGATGGGCTGCGGAGACCCAGTACTTC. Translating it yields CASSLDHMGQGWAAETQYF.

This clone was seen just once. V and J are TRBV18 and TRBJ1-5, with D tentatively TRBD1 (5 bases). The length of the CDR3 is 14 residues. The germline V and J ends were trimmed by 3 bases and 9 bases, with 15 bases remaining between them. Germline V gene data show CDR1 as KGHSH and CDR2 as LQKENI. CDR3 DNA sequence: TGTGCCAGCTCACCGCAAGGACACCGTACGCCCCAGCATTTT. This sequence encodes CASSPQGHRTPQHF.

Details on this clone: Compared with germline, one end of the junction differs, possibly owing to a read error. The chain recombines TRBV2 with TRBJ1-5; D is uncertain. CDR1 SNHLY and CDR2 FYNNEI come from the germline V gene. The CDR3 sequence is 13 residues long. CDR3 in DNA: TGTGCCAGCAGCGAAGGACTGGTACAGCCCCAGCATTTT. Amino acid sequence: CASSEGLVQPQHF. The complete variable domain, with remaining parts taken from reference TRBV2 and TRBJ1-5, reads EPEVTQTPSHQVTQMGQEVILRCVPISNHLYFYWYRQILGQKVEFLVSFYNNEISEKSEIFDDQFSVERPDGSNFTLKIRSTKLEDSAMYFCASSEGLVQPQHFGDGTRLSIL.

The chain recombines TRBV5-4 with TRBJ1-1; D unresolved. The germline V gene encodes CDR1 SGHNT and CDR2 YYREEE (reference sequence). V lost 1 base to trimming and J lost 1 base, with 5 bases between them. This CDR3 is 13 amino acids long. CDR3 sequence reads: CASSLHGNTEAFF. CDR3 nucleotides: TGTGCCAGCAGCTTGCACGGGAACACTGAAGCTTTCTTT.

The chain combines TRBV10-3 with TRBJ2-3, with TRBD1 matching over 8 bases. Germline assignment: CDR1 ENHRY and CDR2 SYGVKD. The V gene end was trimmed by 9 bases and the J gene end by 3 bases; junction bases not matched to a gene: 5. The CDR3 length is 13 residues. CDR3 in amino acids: CAMRDRPTDTQYF. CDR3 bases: TGTGCCATGCGGGACAGGCCGACAGATACGCAGTATTTT.

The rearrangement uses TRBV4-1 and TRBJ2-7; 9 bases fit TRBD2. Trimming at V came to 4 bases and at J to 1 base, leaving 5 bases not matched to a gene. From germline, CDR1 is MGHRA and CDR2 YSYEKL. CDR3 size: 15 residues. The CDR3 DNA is TGCGCCAGCAGCCTTCGACTAGCGGCATCCTACGAGCAGTACTTC. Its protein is CASSLRLAASYEQYF.

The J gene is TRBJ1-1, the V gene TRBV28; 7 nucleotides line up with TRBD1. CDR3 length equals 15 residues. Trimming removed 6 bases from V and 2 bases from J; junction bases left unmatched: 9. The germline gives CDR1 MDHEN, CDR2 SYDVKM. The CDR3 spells CASSLHRDSNTEAFF. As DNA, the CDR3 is TGTGCCAGCAGCTTACATAGGGACAGCAACACTGAAGCTTTCTTT.

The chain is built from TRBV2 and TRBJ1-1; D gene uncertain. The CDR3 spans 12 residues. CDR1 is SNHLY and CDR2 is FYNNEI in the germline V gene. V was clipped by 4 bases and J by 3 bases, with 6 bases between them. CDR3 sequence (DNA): TGTGCCAGCAGTGTTGTAGACACTGAAGCTTTCTTT. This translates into CASSVVDTEAFF.

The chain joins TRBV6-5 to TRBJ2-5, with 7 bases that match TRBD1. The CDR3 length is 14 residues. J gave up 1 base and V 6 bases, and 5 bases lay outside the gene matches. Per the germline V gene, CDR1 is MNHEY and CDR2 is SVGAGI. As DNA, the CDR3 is TGTGCCAGCAGCTACGACAGGGTCCAAGAGACCCAGTACTTC. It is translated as CASSYDRVQETQYF.

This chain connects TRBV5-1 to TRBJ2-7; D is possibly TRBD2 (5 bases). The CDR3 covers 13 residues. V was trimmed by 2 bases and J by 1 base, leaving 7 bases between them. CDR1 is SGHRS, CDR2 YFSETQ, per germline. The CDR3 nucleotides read TGCGCCAGCAGCTTTAGCGCTTCCTACGAGCAGTACTTC. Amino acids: CASSFSASYEQYF. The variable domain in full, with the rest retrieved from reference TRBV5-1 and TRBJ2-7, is KAGVTQTPRYLIKTRGQQVTLSCSPISGHRSVSWYQQTPGQGLQFLFEYFSETQRNKGNFPGRFSGRQFSNSRSEMNVSTLELGDSALYLCASSFSASYEQYFGPGTRLTVT.

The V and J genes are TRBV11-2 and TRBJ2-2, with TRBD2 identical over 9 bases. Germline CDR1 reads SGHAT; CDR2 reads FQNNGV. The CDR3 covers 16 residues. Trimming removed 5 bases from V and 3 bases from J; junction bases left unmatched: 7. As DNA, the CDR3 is TGTGCCAGCAGCCTCACTAGCGGGCCAGACACCGGGGAGCTGTTTTTT. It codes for CASSLTSGPDTGELFF.

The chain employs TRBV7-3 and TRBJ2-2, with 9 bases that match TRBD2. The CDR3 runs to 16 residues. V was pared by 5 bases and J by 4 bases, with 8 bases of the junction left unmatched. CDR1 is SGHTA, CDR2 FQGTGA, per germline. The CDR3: CASSPPSGGITGELFF. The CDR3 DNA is TGTGCCAGCAGCCCCCCGAGCGGGGGGATCACCGGGGAGCTGTTTTTT.

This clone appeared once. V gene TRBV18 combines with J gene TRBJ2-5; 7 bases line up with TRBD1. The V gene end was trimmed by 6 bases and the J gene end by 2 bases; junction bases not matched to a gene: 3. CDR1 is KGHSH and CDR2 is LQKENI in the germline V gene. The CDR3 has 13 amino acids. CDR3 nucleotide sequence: TGTGCCAGCTCCGGGACAGAACAAGAGACCCAGTACTTC. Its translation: CASSGTEQETQYF.

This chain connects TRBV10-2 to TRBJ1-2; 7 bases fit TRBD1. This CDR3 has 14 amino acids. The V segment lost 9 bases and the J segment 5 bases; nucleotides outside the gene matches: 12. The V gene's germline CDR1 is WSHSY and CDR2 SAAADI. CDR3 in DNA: TGCGCCAGTAGCCTTGACAGGGCGGATTATGGCTACACCTTC. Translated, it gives CASSLDRADYGYTF.

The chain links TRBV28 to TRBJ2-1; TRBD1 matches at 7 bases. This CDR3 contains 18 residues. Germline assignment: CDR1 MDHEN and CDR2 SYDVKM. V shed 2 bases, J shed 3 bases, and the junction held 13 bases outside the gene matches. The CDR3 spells CASSLATGQGVFYNEQFF. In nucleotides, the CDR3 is TGTGCCAGCAGTTTAGCAACTGGCCAGGGGGTTTTCTACAATGAGCAGTTCTTC. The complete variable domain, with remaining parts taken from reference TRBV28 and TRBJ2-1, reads DVKVTQSSRYLVKRTGEKVFLECVQDMDHENMFWYRQDPGLGLRLIYFSYDVKMKEKGDIPEGYSVSREKKERFSLILESASTNQTSMYLCASSLATGQGVFYNEQFFGPGTRLTVL.

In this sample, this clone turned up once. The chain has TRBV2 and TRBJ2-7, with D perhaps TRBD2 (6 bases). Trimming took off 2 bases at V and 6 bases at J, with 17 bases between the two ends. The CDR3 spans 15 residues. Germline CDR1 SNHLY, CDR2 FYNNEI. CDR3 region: CASSEREWEASEQYF. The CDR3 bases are TGTGCCAGCAGTGAACGGGAGTGGGAGGCGAGCGAGCAGTACTTC. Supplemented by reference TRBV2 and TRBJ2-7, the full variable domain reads EPEVTQTPSHQVTQMGQEVILRCVPISNHLYFYWYRQILGQKVEFLVSFYNNEISEKSEIFDDQFSVERPDGSNFTLKIRSTKLEDSAMYFCASSEREWEASEQYFGPGTRLTVT.

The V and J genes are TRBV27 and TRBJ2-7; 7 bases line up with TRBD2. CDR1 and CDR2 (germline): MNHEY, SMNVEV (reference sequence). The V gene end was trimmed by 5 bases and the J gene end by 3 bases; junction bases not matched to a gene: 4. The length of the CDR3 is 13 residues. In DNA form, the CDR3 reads TGTGCCAGCAGTCCCCGGGACTACTACGAGCAGTACTTC. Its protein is CASSPRDYYEQYF.

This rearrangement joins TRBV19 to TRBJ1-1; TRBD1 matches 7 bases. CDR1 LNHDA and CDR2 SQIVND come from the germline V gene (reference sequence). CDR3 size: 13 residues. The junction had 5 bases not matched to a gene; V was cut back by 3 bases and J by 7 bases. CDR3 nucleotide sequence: TGTGCCAGTAGTATGGGGGACAGCGTTGAAGCTTTCTTT. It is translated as CASSMGDSVEAFF.

The CDR3 loop is CASSRQGTVTEAFF. CDR3 nucleotide sequence: TGTGCCAGCAGCCGTCAGGGGACAGTCACTGAAGCTTTCTTT. The rearrangement links TRBV11-3 to TRBJ1-1, with 7 bases matching TRBD1. J gave up 4 bases and V 5 bases, and 7 bases lay outside the gene matches. Germline CDR1 is SGHNT and CDR2 is YENEEA. The CDR3 runs 14 residues. The full variable domain, its missing parts supplied by reference TRBV11-3 and TRBJ1-1, is EAGVVQSPRYKIIEKKQPVAFWCNPISGHNTLYWYLQNLGQGPELLIRYENEEAVDDSQLPKDRFSAERLKGVDSTLKIQPAELGDSAVYLCASSRQGTVTEAFFGQGTRLTVV.

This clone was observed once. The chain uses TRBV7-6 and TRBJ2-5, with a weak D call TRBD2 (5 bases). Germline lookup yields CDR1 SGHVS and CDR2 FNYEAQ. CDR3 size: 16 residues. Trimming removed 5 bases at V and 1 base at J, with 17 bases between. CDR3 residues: CASSPPGRASQETQYF. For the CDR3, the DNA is TGTGCCAGCAGCCCACCCGGGCGGGCCAGCCAAGAGACCCAGTACTTC.

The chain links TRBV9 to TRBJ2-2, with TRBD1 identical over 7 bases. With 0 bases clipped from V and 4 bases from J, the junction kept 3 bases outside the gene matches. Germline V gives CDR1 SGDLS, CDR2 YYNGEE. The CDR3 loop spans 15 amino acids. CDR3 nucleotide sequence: TGTGCCAGCAGCGTAGCTGGGACAGTCACCGGGGAGCTGTTTTTT. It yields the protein CASSVAGTVTGELFF.

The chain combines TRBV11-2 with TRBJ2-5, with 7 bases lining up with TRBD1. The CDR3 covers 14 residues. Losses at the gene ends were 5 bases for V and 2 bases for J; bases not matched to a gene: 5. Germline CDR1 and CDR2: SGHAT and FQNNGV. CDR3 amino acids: CASSLGTVQETQYF. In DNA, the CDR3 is TGTGCCAGCAGCCTTGGGACAGTTCAAGAGACCCAGTACTTC.

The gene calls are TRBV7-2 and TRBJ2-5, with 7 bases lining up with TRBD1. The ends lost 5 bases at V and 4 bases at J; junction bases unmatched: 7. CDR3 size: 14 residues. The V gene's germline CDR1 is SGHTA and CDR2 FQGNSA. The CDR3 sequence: CASSKDRVRETQYF. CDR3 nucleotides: TGTGCCAGCAGCAAAGACAGGGTGCGAGAGACCCAGTACTTC.

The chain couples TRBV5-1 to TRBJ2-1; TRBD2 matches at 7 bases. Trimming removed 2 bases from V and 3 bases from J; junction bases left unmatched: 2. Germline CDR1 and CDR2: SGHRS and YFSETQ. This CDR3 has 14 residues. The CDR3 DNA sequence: TGCGCCAGCAGCTTATCTAGCGGCTACAATGAGCAGTTCTTC. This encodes CASSLSSGYNEQFF.

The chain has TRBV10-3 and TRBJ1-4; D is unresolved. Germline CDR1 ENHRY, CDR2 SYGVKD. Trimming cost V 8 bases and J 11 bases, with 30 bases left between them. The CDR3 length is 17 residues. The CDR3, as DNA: TGTGCCATCCGGGGTGAGGGAGCATCCTCCATCCCCGGGAAACTGTTTTTT. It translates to CAIRGEGASSIPGKLFF.

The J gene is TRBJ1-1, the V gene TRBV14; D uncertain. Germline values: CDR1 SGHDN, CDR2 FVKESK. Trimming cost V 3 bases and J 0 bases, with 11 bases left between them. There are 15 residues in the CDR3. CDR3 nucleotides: TGTGCCAGCAGCCAGGGCGCCAGGCTGAACACTGAAGCTTTCTTT. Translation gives CASSQGARLNTEAFF. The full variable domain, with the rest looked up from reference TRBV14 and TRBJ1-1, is EAGVTQFPSHSVIEKGQTVTLRCDPISGHDNLYWYRRVMGKEIKFLLHFVKESKQDESGMPNNRFLAERTGGTYSTLKVQPAELEDSGVYFCASSQGARLNTEAFFGQGTRLTVV.

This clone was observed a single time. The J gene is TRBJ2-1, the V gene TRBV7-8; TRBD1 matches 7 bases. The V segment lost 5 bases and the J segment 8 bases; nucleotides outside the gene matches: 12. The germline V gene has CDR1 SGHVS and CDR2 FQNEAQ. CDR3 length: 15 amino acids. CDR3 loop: CASSPDRAREHEQFF. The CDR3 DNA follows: TGTGCCAGCAGCCCAGACAGGGCTCGAGAGCATGAGCAGTTCTTC.

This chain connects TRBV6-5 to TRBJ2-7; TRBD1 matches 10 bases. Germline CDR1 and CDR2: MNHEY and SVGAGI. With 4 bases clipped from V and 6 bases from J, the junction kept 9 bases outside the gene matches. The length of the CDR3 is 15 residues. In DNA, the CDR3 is TGTGCCAGCAGTTTTTCCGGGACAGGGGCTAGCGAGCAGTACTTC. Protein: CASSFSGTGASEQYF.

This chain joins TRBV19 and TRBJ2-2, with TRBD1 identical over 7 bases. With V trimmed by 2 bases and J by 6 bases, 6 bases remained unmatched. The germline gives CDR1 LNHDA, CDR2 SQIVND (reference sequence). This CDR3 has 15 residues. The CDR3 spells CASSIWATGAGELFF. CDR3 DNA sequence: TGTGCCAGTAGTATATGGGCCACAGGGGCCGGGGAGCTGTTTTTT.